This TCR beta chain stems from a study of cytomegalovirus exposure and HLA in healthy donors. Study-level points and caveats: Some V segments, TRBV6-2 and TRBV6-3 among them, were indistinguishable and were therefore excluded. Most of the TCR beta V segments (in an earlier analysis) were productive either about 87% or about 30% of the time. Another analysis was done later, and it associated approximately 18,000 TCR beta sequences with HLA alleles at 0.05 false discovery rate. The only immune exposure information that was available was CMV serostatus.

It was with 60 Vbeta and 13 Jbeta primers that the PCR ran. The repertoire was sequenced with immunoSEQ multiplex PCR; TCRdb's copy has only in-frame clones and lacks some. The top ten hold 8.5% to 12% of the sample, which has 100,000 or so clones, roughly four fifths seen once. The CDR3 loop spans 13 amino acids. Trimming took off 3 bases at V and 0 bases at J, with 5 bases between the two ends. Germline loops: CDR1 MNHNS, CDR2 SASEGT. To note about this clone: The target antigen is unknown.

This receptor was identified in a man between 50 and 59 years old in good health and CMV-seronegative. This chain links TRBV6-1 with TRBJ1-1, with D hard to call. The material sequenced was PBMCs. CDR3 sequence (DNA): TGTGCCAGCAGTGATCCAGTGAACACTGAAGCTTTCTTT. Amino acid sequence: CASSDPVNTEAFF.